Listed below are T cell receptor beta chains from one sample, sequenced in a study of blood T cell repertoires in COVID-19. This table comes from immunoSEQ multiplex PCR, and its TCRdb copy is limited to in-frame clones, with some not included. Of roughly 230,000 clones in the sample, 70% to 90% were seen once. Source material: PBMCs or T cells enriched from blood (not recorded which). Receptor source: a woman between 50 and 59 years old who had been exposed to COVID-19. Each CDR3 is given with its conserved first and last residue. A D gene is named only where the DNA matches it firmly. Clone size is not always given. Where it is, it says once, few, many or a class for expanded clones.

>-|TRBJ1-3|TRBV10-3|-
CAIQQELSGNTIYF
TGTGCCATCCAACAGGAGCTATCTGGAAACACCATATATTTT
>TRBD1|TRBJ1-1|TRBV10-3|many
CAISATGKGTEAFF
TGTGCCATCAGTGCGACAGGGAAGGGGACTGAAGCTTTCTTT
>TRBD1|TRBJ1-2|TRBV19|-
CASSLGQGYGYTF
TGTGCCAGTAGTTTAGGACAGGGGTATGGCTACACCTTC
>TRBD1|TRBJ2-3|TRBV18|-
CASFRDSLTDTQYF
TGTGCCAGCTTCCGGGACAGCCTTACAGATACGCAGTATTTT
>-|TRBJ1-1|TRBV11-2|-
CASSLFQGVDTEAFF
TGTGCCAGCAGCTTATTTCAGGGTGTGGACACTGAAGCTTTCTTT
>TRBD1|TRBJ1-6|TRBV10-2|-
CASRDRGLGSPLHF
TGCGCCAGCAGGGACAGGGGGCTGGGTTCACCCCTCCACTTT
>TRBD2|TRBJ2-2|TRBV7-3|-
CASSYIGGISNTGELFF
TGTGCCAGCAGCTATATCGGGGGGATCTCGAACACCGGGGAGCTGTTTTTT
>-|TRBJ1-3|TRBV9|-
CASSVGPWDIRGNTIYF
TGTGCCAGCAGCGTAGGCCCCTGGGACATAAGAGGAAACACCATATATTTT
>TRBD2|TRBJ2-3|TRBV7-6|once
CASSLVRGGTNTQYF
TGTGCCAGCAGCTTAGTACGGGGGGGCACGAATACGCAGTATTTT
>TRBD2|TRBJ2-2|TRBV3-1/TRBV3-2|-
CASSPPGLAGGELFF
TGTGCCAGCAGTCCTCCGGGACTAGCTGGCGGGGAGCTGTTTTTT
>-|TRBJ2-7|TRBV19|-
CASSLPGGFSIYEQYF
TGTGCCAGTAGTCTCCCTGGAGGATTCAGTATCTACGAGCAGTACTTC
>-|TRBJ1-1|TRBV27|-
CASSWAQPKNTEAFF
TGTGCCAGCAGTTGGGCCCAGCCAAAGAACACTGAAGCTTTCTTT
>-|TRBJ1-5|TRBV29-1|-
CSVGQANQPQHF
TGCAGCGTTGGACAGGCAAATCAGCCCCAGCATTTT
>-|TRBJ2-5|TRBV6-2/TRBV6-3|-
CASSYSGRAQGGPKETQYF
TGTGCCAGCAGTTACTCAGGGCGTGCCCAGGGAGGCCCCAAAGAGACCCAGTACTTC
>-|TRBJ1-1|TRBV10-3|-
CAISEGRGLGTEAFF
TGTGCCATCAGTGAAGGGAGGGGGTTGGGGACTGAAGCTTTCTTT
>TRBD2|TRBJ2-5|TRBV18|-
CASSPSGAHETQYF
TGTGCCAGCTCACCTAGCGGGGCCCATGAGACCCAGTACTTC
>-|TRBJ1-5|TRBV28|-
CASSLSDAETGFNQPQHF
TGTGCCAGCAGTTTGTCAGATGCCGAGACAGGCTTCAATCAGCCCCAGCATTTT
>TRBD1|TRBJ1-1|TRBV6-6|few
CASSLPGGAEAFF
TGTGCCAGCAGCCTCCCAGGGGGAGCTGAAGCTTTCTTT
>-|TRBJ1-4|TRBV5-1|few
CASSSQGEKLFF
TGCGCCAGCAGCTCTCAGGGTGAAAAACTGTTTTTT
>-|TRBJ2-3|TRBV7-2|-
CASSLLGADTQYF
TGTGCCAGCAGCTTACTGGGGGCGGATACGCAGTATTTT
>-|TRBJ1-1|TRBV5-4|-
CASTPVPGGGGTEAFF
TGTGCCAGCACCCCGGTGCCCGGGGGGGGAGGCACTGAAGCTTTCTTT
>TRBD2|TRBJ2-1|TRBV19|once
CASSIGTSGFYNEQFF
TGTGCCAGTAGTATTGGAACTAGCGGGTTCTACAATGAGCAGTTCTTC
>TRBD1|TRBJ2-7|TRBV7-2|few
CASSLIPGQGYEQYF
TGTGCCAGCAGCTTAATACCGGGACAGGGGTACGAGCAGTACTTC
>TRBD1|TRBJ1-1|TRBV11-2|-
CASTPSSRGRTEAFF
TGTGCCAGCACTCCGTCGTCCAGGGGGCGGACTGAAGCTTTCTTT
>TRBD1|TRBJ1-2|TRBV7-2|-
CASSSRRGQYYGYTF
TGTGCCAGCAGCTCTAGGCGGGGACAGTACTATGGCTACACCTTC
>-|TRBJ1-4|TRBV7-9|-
CASSPGALNEKLFF
TGTGCCAGCAGCCCAGGGGCCTTGAATGAAAAACTGTTTTTT
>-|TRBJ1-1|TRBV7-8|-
CASSLRQSEAFF
TGTGCCAGCAGCTTAAGACAGAGTGAAGCTTTCTTT
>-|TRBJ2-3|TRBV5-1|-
CASSLEAGRRTDTQYF
TGCGCCAGCAGCTTGGAGGCAGGGCGACGCACAGATACGCAGTATTTT
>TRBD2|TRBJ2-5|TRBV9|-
CASSQVGGETQYF
TGTGCCAGCAGCCAAGTGGGGGGGGAGACCCAGTACTTC
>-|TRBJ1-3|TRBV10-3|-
CAIRVPPGNTIYF
TGTGCCATCCGGGTACCCCCTGGAAACACCATATATTTT
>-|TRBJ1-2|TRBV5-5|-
CASSLDSHYGYTF
TGTGCCAGCAGCCTGGACAGCCACTATGGCTACACCTTC
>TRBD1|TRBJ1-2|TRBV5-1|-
CASSSRDRGYGYTF
TGCGCCAGCAGCTCCCGGGACAGGGGGTATGGCTACACCTTC
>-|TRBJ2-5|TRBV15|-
CATSRDRPGQPTQYF
TGTGCCACCAGCAGAGATCGCCCCGGACAGCCGACCCAGTACTTC
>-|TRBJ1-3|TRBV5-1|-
CASRLAGSGNTIYF
TGCGCCAGCAGACTGGCAGGGTCTGGAAACACCATATATTTT
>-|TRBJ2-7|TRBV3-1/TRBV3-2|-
CASSQEGRIYEQYF
TGTGCCAGCAGCCAAGAGGGGCGGATCTACGAGCAGTACTTC
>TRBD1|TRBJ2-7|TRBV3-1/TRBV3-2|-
CASSQGTAYEQYF
TGTGCCAGCAGCCAGGGGACAGCCTACGAGCAGTACTTC
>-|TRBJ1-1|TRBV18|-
CASSPEQELGTEAFF
TGTGCCAGCTCACCCGAACAGGAGCTGGGGACTGAAGCTTTCTTT
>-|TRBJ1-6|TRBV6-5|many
CASSYRARDSVPLHF
TGTGCCAGCAGTTACCGCGCCAGGGATTCCGTCCCCCTCCACTTT
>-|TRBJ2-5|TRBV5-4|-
CASSLELAQETQYF
TGTGCCAGCAGCTTGGAGCTAGCCCAAGAGACCCAGTACTTC
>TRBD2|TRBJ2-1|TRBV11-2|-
CASIDLTSGGNNEQFF
TGTGCCAGCATCGACCTAACTAGCGGGGGTAACAATGAGCAGTTCTTC
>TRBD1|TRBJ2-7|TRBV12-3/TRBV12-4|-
CASSWGTGNEQYF
TGTGCCAGCAGCTGGGGGACAGGGAACGAGCAGTACTTC
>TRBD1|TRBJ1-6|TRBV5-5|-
CASSLRDSNSPLHF
TGTGCCAGCAGCTTACGGGACAGTAATTCACCCCTCCACTTT
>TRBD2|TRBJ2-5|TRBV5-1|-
CASSASSGAGGTQYF
TGCGCCAGCAGCGCCTCTAGCGGGGCCGGGGGGACCCAGTACTTC
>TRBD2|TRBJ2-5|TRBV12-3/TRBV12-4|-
CASGGLVETQYF
TGTGCCAGCGGAGGACTAGTAGAGACCCAGTACTTC
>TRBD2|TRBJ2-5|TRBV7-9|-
CASSLAGGETQYF
TGTGCCAGCAGCTTAGCCGGGGGGGAGACCCAGTACTTC
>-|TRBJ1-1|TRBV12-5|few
CASGLAAGTNTEAFF
TGTGCTAGTGGTTTGGCGGCGGGGACTAACACTGAAGCTTTCTTT
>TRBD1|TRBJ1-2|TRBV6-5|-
CASSYATGHYGYTF
TGTGCCAGCAGTTACGCGACAGGGCACTATGGCTACACCTTC
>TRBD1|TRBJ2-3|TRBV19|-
CASSIAGGTGRPTDTQYF
TGTGCCAGTAGTATAGCAGGGGGAACTGGGCGTCCGACAGATACGCAGTATTTT
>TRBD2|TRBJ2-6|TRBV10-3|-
CAISTTSGGLSGANVLTF
TGTGCCATCAGTACGACTAGCGGGGGCCTCTCTGGGGCCAACGTCCTGACTTTC
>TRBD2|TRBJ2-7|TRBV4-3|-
CASSQGTSGGHYEQYF
TGCGCCAGCAGCCAAGGGACTAGCGGGGGGCACTACGAGCAGTACTTC
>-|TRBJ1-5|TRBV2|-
CASSGGGRQPQHF
TGTGCCAGCAGTGGGGGGGGCCGTCAGCCCCAGCATTTT
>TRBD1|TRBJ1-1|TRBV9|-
CASSVGSFGQGFTEAFF
TGTGCCAGCAGCGTAGGATCCTTCGGACAGGGGTTCACTGAAGCTTTCTTT
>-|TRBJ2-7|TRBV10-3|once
CATGLNYEQYF
TGTGCCACTGGACTCAACTACGAGCAGTACTTC
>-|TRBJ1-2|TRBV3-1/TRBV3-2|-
CASSQDPTGYGYTF
TGTGCCAGCAGCCAAGACCCAACAGGCTATGGCTACACCTTC
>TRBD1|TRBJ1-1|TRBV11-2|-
CASSLGTGNTEAFF
TGTGCCAGCAGCTTAGGGACAGGGAACACTGAAGCTTTCTTT
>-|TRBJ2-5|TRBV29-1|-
CSVESGSRETQYF
TGCAGCGTTGAATCCGGGTCGAGAGAGACCCAGTACTTC
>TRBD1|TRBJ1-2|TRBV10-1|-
CASFRGDYGYTF
TGCGCCAGTTTCAGGGGGGACTATGGCTACACCTTC
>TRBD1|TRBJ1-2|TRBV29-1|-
CSVWDRGGYTF
TGCAGCGTTTGGGACAGGGGTGGCTACACCTTC